This T cell receptor (beta chain) was captured by sequencing in a study of post-analysis software for immune sequencing data. The overall study: Disease courses included relapsing-remitting, secondary progressive and progressive-relapsing multiple sclerosis.

Carried by the TCR beta cDNA libraries were unique molecular identifiers. The T cell input of about 0.85 to 10 million gave a few hundred thousand cDNA molecules. TCRdb reprocessed the PCR reads with MiXCR, giving one entry per CDR3 protein. The repertoire holds 600,000 to 750,000 distinct CDR3 sequences, approximately 59% seen once, with around 11% in the top ten. Note on this clonotype: Its antigen is unknown.

Whole-study findings and limits: Significantly lower normalized Chao1 diversity was found in patients with multiple sclerosis relative to controls. Analysis by F measure revealed that same-batch samples clustered strongly together.

Sequenced input: blood. This receptor was obtained from a girl under 10 years old with multiple sclerosis.

In nucleotides, the CDR3 is TGCGCCAGCAGCTTGGATCGTCCAGGGGTCAATGAGCAGTTCTTC. The encoded protein is CASSLDRPGVNEQFF. The V call is TRBV5-1, the J call TRBJ2-1; perhaps TRBD1 as D (6 bases). Germline lookup yields CDR1 SGHRS and CDR2 YFSETQ. The CDR3 is made up of 15 amino acids. The germline V and J ends were trimmed by 0 bases and 6 bases, with 13 bases remaining between them.